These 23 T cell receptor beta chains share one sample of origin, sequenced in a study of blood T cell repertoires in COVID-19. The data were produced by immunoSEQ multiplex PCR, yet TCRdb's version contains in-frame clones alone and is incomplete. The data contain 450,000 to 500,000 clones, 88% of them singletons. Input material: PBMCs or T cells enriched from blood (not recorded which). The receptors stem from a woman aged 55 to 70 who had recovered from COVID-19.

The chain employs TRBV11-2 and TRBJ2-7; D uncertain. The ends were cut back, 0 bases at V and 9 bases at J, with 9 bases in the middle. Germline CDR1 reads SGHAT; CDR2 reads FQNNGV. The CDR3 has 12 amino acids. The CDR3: CASSLDRWAQYF. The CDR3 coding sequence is TGTGCCAGCAGCTTAGATAGGTGGGCGCAGTACTTC.

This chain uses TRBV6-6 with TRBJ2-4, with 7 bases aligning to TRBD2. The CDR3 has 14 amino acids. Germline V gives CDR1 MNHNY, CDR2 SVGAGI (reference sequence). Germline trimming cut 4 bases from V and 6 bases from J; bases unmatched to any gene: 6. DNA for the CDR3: TGTGCCAGCAGTTCCACGTCGGGAGGAAACATTCAGTACTTC. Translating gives CASSSTSGGNIQYF.

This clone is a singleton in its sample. In nucleotides, the CDR3 is TGCGCCAGCAGCCAGGGACTAGCCGAAGAGACCCAGTACTTC. Protein sequence: CASSQGLAEETQYF. The chain carries TRBV4-1 and TRBJ2-5, with TRBD2 matching over 9 bases. The length of the CDR3 is 14 residues. The ends lost 3 bases at V and 3 bases at J; junction bases unmatched: 2. Germline CDR1 and CDR2: MGHRA and YSYEKL.

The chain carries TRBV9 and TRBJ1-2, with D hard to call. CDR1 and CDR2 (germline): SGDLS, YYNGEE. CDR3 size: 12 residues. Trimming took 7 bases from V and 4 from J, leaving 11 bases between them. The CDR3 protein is CASGGSGYGYTF. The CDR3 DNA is TGTGCCAGCGGCGGCTCGGGCTATGGCTACACCTTC.

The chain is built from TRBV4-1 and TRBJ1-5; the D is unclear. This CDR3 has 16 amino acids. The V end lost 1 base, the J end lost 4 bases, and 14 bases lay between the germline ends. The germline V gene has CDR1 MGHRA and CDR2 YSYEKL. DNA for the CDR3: TGCGCCAGCAGCCAAGTGGGAGCGTCTGGTAATCAGCCCCAGCATTTT. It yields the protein CASSQVGASGNQPQHF.

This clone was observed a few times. The CDR3 coding sequence is TGTGCCAGCAGTGGGGGACTGATTAATTCACCCCTCCACTTT. Translated: CASSGGLINSPLHF. This chain uses TRBV2 with TRBJ1-6; possible D gene TRBD1, 5 bases. The CDR3 loop spans 14 amino acids. CDR1 and CDR2 (germline): SNHLY, FYNNEI. Trimming removed 4 bases at V and 6 bases at J, with 10 bases between.

The CDR3 DNA follows: TGTGCCAGCAGCTTAGTCCCGGCAGGCGAGCAGTACTTC. Translating it yields CASSLVPAGEQYF. The chain recombines TRBV11-2 with TRBJ2-7; no definite D call. The CDR3 is 13 residues long. The germline V gene has CDR1 SGHAT and CDR2 FQNNGV. Trimming took 1 base from V and 6 from J, leaving 10 bases between them.

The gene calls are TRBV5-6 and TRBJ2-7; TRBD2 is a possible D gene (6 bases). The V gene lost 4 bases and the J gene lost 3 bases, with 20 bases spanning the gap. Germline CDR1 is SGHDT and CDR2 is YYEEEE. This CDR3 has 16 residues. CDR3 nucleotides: TGTGCCAGCAGCCGCACCCCTAGCCAGCGGGTCTACGAGCAGTACGTC. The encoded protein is CASSRTPSQRVYEQYV.

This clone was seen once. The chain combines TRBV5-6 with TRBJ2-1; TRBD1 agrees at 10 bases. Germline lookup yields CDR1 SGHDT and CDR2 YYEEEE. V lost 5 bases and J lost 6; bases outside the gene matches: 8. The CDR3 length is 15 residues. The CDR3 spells CASSFGTGVGNEQFF. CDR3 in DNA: TGTGCCAGCAGTTTCGGGACAGGGGTCGGCAATGAGCAGTTCTTC.

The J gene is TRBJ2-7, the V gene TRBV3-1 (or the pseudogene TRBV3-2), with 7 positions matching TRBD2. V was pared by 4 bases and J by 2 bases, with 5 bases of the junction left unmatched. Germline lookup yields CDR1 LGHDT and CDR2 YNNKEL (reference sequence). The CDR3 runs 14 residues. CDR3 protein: CASSPRGLAYEQYF. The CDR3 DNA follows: TGTGCCAGCAGCCCAAGAGGACTAGCCTACGAGCAGTACTTC.

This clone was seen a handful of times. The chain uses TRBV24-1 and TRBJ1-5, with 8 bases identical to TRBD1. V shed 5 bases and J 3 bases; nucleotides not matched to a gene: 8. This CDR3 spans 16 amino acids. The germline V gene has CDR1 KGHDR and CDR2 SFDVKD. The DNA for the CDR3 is TGTGCCACCAGTGGAGGACAGGGTGGGGACAATCAGCCCCAGCATTTT. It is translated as CATSGGQGGDNQPQHF.

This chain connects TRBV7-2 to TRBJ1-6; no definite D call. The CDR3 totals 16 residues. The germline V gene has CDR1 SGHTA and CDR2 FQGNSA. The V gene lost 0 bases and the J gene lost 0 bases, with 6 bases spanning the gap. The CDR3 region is CASSLAVSSYNSPLHF. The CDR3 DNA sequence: TGTGCCAGCAGCTTAGCGGTCAGCTCCTATAATTCACCCCTCCACTTT.

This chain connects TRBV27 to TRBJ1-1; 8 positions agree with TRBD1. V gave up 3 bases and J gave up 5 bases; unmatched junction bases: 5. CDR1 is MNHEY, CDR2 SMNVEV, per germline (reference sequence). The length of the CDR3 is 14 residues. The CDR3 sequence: CASSLRTGQTEAFF. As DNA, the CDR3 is TGTGCCAGCAGTTTGAGGACAGGGCAAACTGAAGCTTTCTTT.

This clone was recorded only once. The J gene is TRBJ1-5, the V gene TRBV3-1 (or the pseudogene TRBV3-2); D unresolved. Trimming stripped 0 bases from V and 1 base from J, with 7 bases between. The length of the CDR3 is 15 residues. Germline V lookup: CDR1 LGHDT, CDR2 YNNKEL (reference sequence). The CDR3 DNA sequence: TGTGCCAGCAGCCAAGAGGCGGGGAGCAATCAGCCCCAGCATTTT. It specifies CASSQEAGSNQPQHF.

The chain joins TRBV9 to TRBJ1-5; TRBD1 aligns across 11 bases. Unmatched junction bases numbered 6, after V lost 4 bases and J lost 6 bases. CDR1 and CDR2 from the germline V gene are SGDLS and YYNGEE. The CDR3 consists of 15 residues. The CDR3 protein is CASSPGQGAGQPQHF. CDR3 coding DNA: TGTGCCAGCAGCCCCGGACAGGGGGCCGGTCAGCCCCAGCATTTT.

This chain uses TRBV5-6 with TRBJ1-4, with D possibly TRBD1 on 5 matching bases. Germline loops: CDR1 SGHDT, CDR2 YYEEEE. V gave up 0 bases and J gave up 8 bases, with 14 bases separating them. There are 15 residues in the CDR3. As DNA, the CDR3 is TGTGCCAGCAGCTTGGATCGGCAGGGAAGCGAAAAACTGTTTTTT. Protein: CASSLDRQGSEKLFF. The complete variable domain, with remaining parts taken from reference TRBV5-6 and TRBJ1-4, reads DAGVTQSPTHLIKTRGQQVTLRCSPKSGHDTVSWYQQALGQGPQFIFQYYEEEERQRGNFPDRFSGHQFPNYSSELNVNALLLGDSALYLCASSLDRQGSEKLFFGSGTQLSVL.

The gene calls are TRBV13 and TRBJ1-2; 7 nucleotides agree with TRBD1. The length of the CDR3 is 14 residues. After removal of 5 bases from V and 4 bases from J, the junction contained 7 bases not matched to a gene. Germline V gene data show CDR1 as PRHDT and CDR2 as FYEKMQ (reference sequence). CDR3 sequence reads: CASSAQGKGYGYTF. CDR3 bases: TGTGCCAGCAGCGCACAGGGGAAGGGCTATGGCTACACCTTC.

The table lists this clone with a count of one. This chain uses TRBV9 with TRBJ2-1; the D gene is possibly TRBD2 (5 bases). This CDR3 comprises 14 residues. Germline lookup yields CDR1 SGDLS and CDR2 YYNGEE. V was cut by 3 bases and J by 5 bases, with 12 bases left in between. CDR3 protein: CASSALGGHNEQFF. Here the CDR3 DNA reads TGTGCCAGCAGCGCTCTTGGAGGACACAATGAGCAGTTCTTC.

The CDR3 sequence: CASSLRGTSYNEQFF. The CDR3 DNA reads TGTGCCAGCAGCCTCAGGGGCACCTCCTACAATGAGCAGTTCTTC. The rearrangement links TRBV2 to TRBJ2-1; D may be TRBD1 (6 bases). CDR1 is SNHLY, CDR2 FYNNEI, per germline. CDR3 size: 15 residues. Deletions cut 6 bases from V and 0 bases from J, with 12 bases between.

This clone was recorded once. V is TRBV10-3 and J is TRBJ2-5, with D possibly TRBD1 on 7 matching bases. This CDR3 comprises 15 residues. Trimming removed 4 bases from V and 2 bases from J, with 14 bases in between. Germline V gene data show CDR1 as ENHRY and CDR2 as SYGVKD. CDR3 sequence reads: CAISALQGRQETQYF. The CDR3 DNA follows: TGTGCCATCAGTGCTCTACAGGGGAGGCAAGAGACCCAGTACTTC.

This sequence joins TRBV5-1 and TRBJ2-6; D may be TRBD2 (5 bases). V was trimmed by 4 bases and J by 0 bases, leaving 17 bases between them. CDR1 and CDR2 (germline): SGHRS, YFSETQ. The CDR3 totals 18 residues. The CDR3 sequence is CASSLLTRGNSGANVLTF. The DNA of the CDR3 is TGCGCCAGCAGCCTCCTCACGAGAGGGAACTCTGGGGCCAACGTCCTGACTTTC.

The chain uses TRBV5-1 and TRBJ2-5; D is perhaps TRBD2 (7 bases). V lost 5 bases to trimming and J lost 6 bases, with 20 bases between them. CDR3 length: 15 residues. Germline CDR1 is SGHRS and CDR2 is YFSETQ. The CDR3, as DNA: TGCGCCAGCAGTGAAGCTCCGGGGGGCCTAAAGACCCAGTACTTC. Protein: CASSEAPGGLKTQYF.

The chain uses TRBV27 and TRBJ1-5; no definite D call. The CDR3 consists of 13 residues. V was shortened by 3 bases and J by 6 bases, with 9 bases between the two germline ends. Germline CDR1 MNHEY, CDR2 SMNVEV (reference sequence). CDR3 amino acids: CASSLGGLQPQHF. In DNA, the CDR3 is TGTGCCAGCAGTTTGGGAGGGCTTCAGCCCCAGCATTTT.